These 31 T cell receptor beta chains share one sample of origin, sequenced in a study of CD8 T cells in ankylosing spondylitis. Using its own MiXCR run on the 5' RACE reads, TCRdb lists one record per CDR3 protein. The sample records roughly 150,000 distinct CDR3 sequences, about 7% being singletons. Source material: blood, either unsorted or a sorted T cell fraction (not recorded which). The origin of the receptors is a female donor with ankylosing spondylitis or in good health (not recorded which).

This clonotype was counted at least ten times. J is TRBJ1-5 and V is TRBV2; D is uncertain. V was pared by 1 base and J by 2 bases, with 6 bases between. Germline V gene lookup returns CDR1 SNHLY and CDR2 FYNNEI. This CDR3 has 14 residues. The CDR3 DNA follows: TGTGCCAGCAGTGAAGGATATGGCAATCAGCCCCAGCATTTT. Encoded protein: CASSEGYGNQPQHF.

This clonotype has only a few counts. In nucleotides, the CDR3 is TGTGCCAGCAGCTGGAGCCCTTACGAGCAGTACTTC. This translates into CASSWSPYEQYF. The chain uses TRBV7-2 and TRBJ2-7; D is undetermined. The CDR3 runs to 12 residues. Trimming pared 4 bases from V and 4 bases from J, leaving 8 bases between. The V gene's germline CDR1 is SGHTA and CDR2 FQGNSA.

In this sample, this clonotype turned up a few times. The gene calls are TRBV18 and TRBJ1-4; 8 nucleotides line up with TRBD1. Trimming at V came to 5 bases and at J to 5 bases, leaving 10 bases not matched to a gene. The germline gives CDR1 KGHSH, CDR2 LQKENI. The CDR3 has 16 amino acids. The DNA of the CDR3 is TGTGCCAGCTCAGCATTCCCGGGACAGGCCAATGAAAAACTGTTTTTT. Amino acids: CASSAFPGQANEKLFF.

This clonotype was recorded many times. The chain uses TRBV6-5 and TRBJ1-1, with TRBD1 identical over 10 bases. The trim removed 4 bases at V and 6 bases at J, leaving 5 bases unmatched. The germline V gene has CDR1 MNHEY and CDR2 SVGAGI. The CDR3 is made up of 14 amino acids. CDR3 in DNA: TGTGCCAGCAGTTTGGGACAGGGGAGGCCTGAAGCTTTCTTT. Encoded protein: CASSLGQGRPEAFF.

This clonotype was seen more than once but under ten times. The chain links TRBV5-4 to TRBJ2-5; D not resolved. CDR3 length: 14 residues. Trimming removed 0 bases at V and 4 bases at J, with 10 bases between. Germline V gene data show CDR1 as SGHNT and CDR2 as YYREEE (reference sequence). The CDR3 region has the DNA TGTGCCAGCAGCTTGGAGTTTAAAGGAGAGACCCAGTACTTC. It is translated as CASSLEFKGETQYF.

This clonotype was counted many times. The chain employs TRBV6-5 and TRBJ1-2, with D hard to call. The V and J ends lost 2 bases and 8 bases respectively, with 18 bases between them. The CDR3 loop spans 15 amino acids. Germline V lookup: CDR1 MNHEY, CDR2 SVGAGI. The DNA for the CDR3 is TGTGCCAGCAGTTACGGTGAAGTCAGGCTAGGGGGCTACACCTTC. Encoded protein: CASSYGEVRLGGYTF.

This clonotype was counted many times. The rearrangement uses TRBV2 and TRBJ2-1, with 9 bases lining up with TRBD1. Germline CDR1 and CDR2: SNHLY and FYNNEI. The CDR3 length is 15 residues. The junction had 2 bases not matched to a gene; V was cut back by 3 bases and J by 2 bases. The CDR3 DNA sequence: TGTGCCAGCAGTGAGGGACAGGGAGCCTACAATGAGCAGTTCTTC. Amino acids: CASSEGQGAYNEQFF.

This clonotype was counted ten times or more. This chain uses TRBV5-6 with TRBJ1-1; D may be TRBD1 (6 bases). This CDR3 comprises 14 residues. Germline CDR1 and CDR2: SGHDT and YYEEEE. V lost 0 bases, J lost 0 bases, and 6 bases lay in between. CDR3 sequence reads: CASSLGTVNTEAFF. CDR3 DNA: TGTGCCAGCAGCTTGGGGACAGTGAACACTGAAGCTTTCTTT.

The sample holds many counts of this clonotype. This rearrangement joins TRBV20-1 to TRBJ1-5; possible D gene TRBD1, 6 bases. The CDR3 extends over 13 amino acids. The ends were cut back, 0 bases at V and 9 bases at J, with 12 bases in the middle. Germline CDR1 and CDR2: DFQATT and SNEGSKA (reference sequence). The CDR3 nucleotides read TGCAGTGCTAGAGACCGGGGGGCCGGGCCCCAGCATTTT. Amino acids: CSARDRGAGPQHF.

The chain recombines TRBV15 with TRBJ1-1; 7 nucleotides agree with TRBD1. Trimming removed 0 bases from V and 10 bases from J; junction bases left unmatched: 5. Germline V gene data show CDR1 as LNHNV and CDR2 as YYDKDF (reference sequence). This CDR3 contains 13 residues. The CDR3 coding sequence is TGTGCCACCAGCAGAGATCGTACAGGGGCAGCTTTCTTT. Translation: CATSRDRTGAAFF.

This rearrangement joins TRBV4-1 to TRBJ2-3; D not resolved. V lost 0 bases and J 1 base, leaving 8 bases between the germline ends. The germline V gene encodes CDR1 MGHRA and CDR2 YSYEKL. The CDR3 runs to 15 residues. The CDR3 region is CASSQDPEGTDTQYF. The CDR3 DNA reads as TGCGCCAGCAGCCAAGATCCAGAGGGCACAGATACGCAGTATTTT.

In this sample, this clonotype turned up many times. V and J are TRBV5-6 and TRBJ2-3; 8 nucleotides agree with TRBD2. Unmatched junction bases numbered 6, after V lost 4 bases and J lost 8 bases. Per the germline V gene, CDR1 is SGHDT and CDR2 is YYEEEE. The CDR3 consists of 13 residues. CDR3 in DNA: TGTGCCAGCAGCGACGGGACTAGAACTACGCAGTATTTT. Translation: CASSDGTRTTQYF.

As to this clonotype: A read error may explain this, as a much larger clone is one base away. The V and J genes are TRBV7-9 and TRBJ2-3; D is unclear. The CDR3 is made up of 14 amino acids. V was shortened by 5 bases and J by 2 bases, with 11 bases between the two germline ends. The V gene's germline CDR1 is SEHNR and CDR2 FQNEAQ (reference sequence). The CDR3 is CASSPRAATDTQYF. In nucleotides, the CDR3 is TGTGCCAGCAGCCCTCGGGCAGCCACAGATACGCAGTATTTT.

This clonotype was seen many times. One end of the junction is discordant with germline, which a read error may explain. The J gene is TRBJ1-1, the V gene TRBV7-9; 7 positions agree with TRBD1. The CDR3 has 14 residues. Germline values: CDR1 SEHNR, CDR2 FQNEAQ (reference sequence). The CDR3 spells CASSLGTANTEAFF. The CDR3 nucleotides are TGCGCCAGCAGCTTGGGGACAGCGAACACTGAAGCTTTCTTT.

This clonotype was picked up many times. J is TRBJ2-3 and V is TRBV5-5; D is uncertain. CDR1 SGHKS and CDR2 YYEKEE come from the germline V gene (reference sequence). This CDR3 is built from 17 residues. The germline V and J ends were trimmed by 6 bases and 5 bases, with 25 bases remaining between them. The CDR3 nucleotides read TGTGCCAGCAACTTTGAAATCACCCTGCACACACAAGATACGCAGTATTTT. It yields the protein CASNFEITLHTQDTQYF.

This clonotype occurred a few times. The junction shows a germline mismatch at one end, possibly a read error. The rearrangement joins TRBV7-7 to TRBJ2-1; no definite D call. The germline CDR1 and CDR2 sequences are SSHAT and FNYEAQ (reference sequence). This CDR3 spans 13 amino acids. The CDR3 DNA reads as TGTGCTAGCAGCTTGTCGACGAACAATGAGCAGTTCTTC. Encoded protein: CASSLSTNNEQFF.

This clonotype was detected many times. The V gene is TRBV4-3, the J gene TRBJ1-3, with 7 bases identical to TRBD1. The trim removed 5 bases at V and 3 bases at J, leaving 10 bases unmatched. The CDR3 extends over 16 amino acids. CDR1 is LGHNA and CDR2 is YSLEER in the germline V gene. The CDR3 DNA sequence: TGCGCCAGCAGCTCCCGGACAGGCTTCTTTGGAAACACCATATATTTT. This sequence encodes CASSSRTGFFGNTIYF.

This clonotype came up many times. The chain has TRBV30 and TRBJ1-6, with D perhaps TRBD1 (6 bases). Per the germline V gene, CDR1 is GTSNPN and CDR2 is SVGIG (reference sequence). The germline V and J ends were trimmed by 2 bases and 7 bases, with 12 bases remaining between them. The CDR3 extends over 14 amino acids. The CDR3 nucleotides are TGTGCCTGGAGTAGAGGGACAAACAATTCACCCCTCCACTTT. Its translation: CAWSRGTNNSPLHF.

This clonotype was counted ten times or more. This chain connects TRBV12-3 or TRBV12-4 to TRBJ2-2; the D gene is possibly TRBD2 (6 bases). This CDR3 contains 13 residues. Trimming removed 5 bases from V and 5 bases from J, with 9 bases in between. CDR3 sequence (DNA): TGTGCCAGCAGTCCTAGCGAGACCGGGGAGCTGTTTTTT. Encoded protein: CASSPSETGELFF.

This clonotype was recorded at least ten times. The V call is TRBV5-1, the J call TRBJ2-7; D may be TRBD2 (6 bases). CDR3 length equals 14 residues. Germline V gene sequence: CDR1 SGHRS, CDR2 YFSETQ. V gave up 0 bases and J gave up 0 bases, with 7 bases separating them. The CDR3 region is CASSLVGSSYEQYF. The CDR3 region has the DNA TGCGCCAGCAGCTTGGTCGGGAGCTCCTACGAGCAGTACTTC.

Many counts were recorded for this clonotype. The rearrangement uses TRBV12-3 or TRBV12-4 and TRBJ1-6; possible D gene TRBD1, 5 bases. V lost 6 bases and J lost 8, with 11 bases in between. The CDR3 sequence is 13 residues long. CDR3 coding DNA: TGTGCCAGCAGAGGGACGGAGTATTCACCCCTCCACTTT. The encoded protein is CASRGTEYSPLHF.

The chain couples TRBV27 to TRBJ1-2, with TRBD1 as a possible D gene (6 bases). Germline values: CDR1 MNHEY, CDR2 SMNVEV (reference sequence). This CDR3 has 12 amino acids. Trimming took 7 bases from V and 3 from J, leaving 9 bases between them. This CDR3 is CASKTGHYGYTF. CDR3 sequence (DNA): TGTGCCAGCAAGACAGGCCACTATGGCTACACCTTC.

The gene calls are TRBV7-9 and TRBJ1-1; a possible D gene is TRBD1 (5 bases). The germline V and J ends were trimmed by 5 bases and 1 base, with 17 bases remaining between them. Germline values: CDR1 SEHNR, CDR2 FQNEAQ (reference sequence). This CDR3 region has 16 residues. Here the CDR3 reads CASSGRAAQGNTEAFF. The CDR3 region has the DNA TGTGCCAGCAGCGGCCGAGCAGCCCAGGGGAACACTGAAGCTTTCTTT.

The rearrangement joins TRBV30 to TRBJ1-3; D is undetermined. This CDR3 comprises 13 residues. CDR1 is GTSNPN, CDR2 SVGIG, per germline (reference sequence). Trimming removed 2 bases from V and 2 bases from J, with 7 bases in between. DNA of the CDR3: TGTGCCTGGAGTAGGACCCCTGGAAACACCATATATTTT. Protein product: CAWSRTPGNTIYF.

This clonotype was seen ten or more times. This chain connects TRBV9 to TRBJ1-5; D is undetermined. From germline, CDR1 is SGDLS and CDR2 YYNGEE. The CDR3 extends over 13 amino acids. The ends were cut back, 4 bases at V and 9 bases at J, with 14 bases in the middle. The CDR3 loop is CASSPTSAGPQHF. In DNA form, the CDR3 reads TGTGCCAGCAGCCCTACCTCTGCTGGGCCCCAGCATTTT.

Many counts were recorded for this clonotype. The chain combines TRBV4-1 with TRBJ1-5, with TRBD1 identical over 8 bases. The CDR3 is made up of 18 amino acids. CDR1 and CDR2 from the germline V gene are MGHRA and YSYEKL. The V and J ends lost 1 base and 2 bases, in that order; junction bases with no gene match: 10. DNA for the CDR3: TGCGCCAGCAGCCAAGCCCCGGGACAGGCCCTTGGCAATCAGCCCCAGCATTTT. It is translated as CASSQAPGQALGNQPQHF.

This clonotype has only a few counts. V usage is TRBV20-1 and J usage is TRBJ2-3, with 8 bases that match TRBD2. CDR1 is DFQATT, CDR2 SNEGSKA, per germline (reference sequence). The length of the CDR3 is 15 residues. Trimming at V came to 3 bases and at J to 3 bases, leaving 8 bases not matched to a gene. This CDR3 is CSASGRTSQTDTQYF. In nucleotides, the CDR3 is TGCAGTGCTAGCGGAAGGACTAGCCAAACAGATACGCAGTATTTT.

This chain uses TRBV7-3 with TRBJ1-1; no firm D call. The CDR3 contains 15 residues. The V and J ends lost 3 bases and 1 base respectively, with 12 bases between them. The V gene's germline CDR1 is SGHTA and CDR2 FQGTGA. CDR3 sequence reads: CASSFLTWENTEAFF. The CDR3 nucleotides read TGTGCCAGCAGCTTCCTGACGTGGGAGAACACTGAAGCTTTCTTT.

This clonotype was detected many times. The chain combines TRBV20-1 with TRBJ2-5, with TRBD1 as a possible D gene (7 bases). Germline V gene data show CDR1 as DFQATT and CDR2 as SNEGSKA (reference sequence). V shed 6 bases and J shed 7 bases, with 15 bases lying between them. The CDR3 has 12 amino acids. In nucleotides, the CDR3 is TGCAGTGCCTTCAGGGGGGAGGTGACCCAGTACTTC. Residues: CSAFRGEVTQYF.

This clonotype was seen many times. This chain uses TRBV30 with TRBJ1-2; 7 bases fit TRBD1. Germline CDR1 GTSNPN, CDR2 SVGIG (reference sequence). This CDR3 region has 12 residues. V was pared by 7 bases and J by 4 bases, with 6 bases of the junction left unmatched. The CDR3 loop reads CASYRGSYGYTF. CDR3 DNA: TGTGCCTCTTACAGGGGTTCCTATGGCTACACCTTC.

This clonotype was detected ten times or more. J is TRBJ1-1 and V is TRBV20-1, with unresolved D. Trimming took 6 bases from V and 7 from J, leaving 18 bases between them. The germline V gene has CDR1 DFQATT and CDR2 SNEGSKA (reference sequence). The CDR3 sequence is 13 residues long. The CDR3 DNA follows: TGCAGTGCCCCGTACCTCAACAGTATTGAAGCTTTCTTT. Its translation: CSAPYLNSIEAFF.